This T cell receptor beta chain was sequenced in a study of T cells in Graves' hyperthyroidism and ophthalmopathy. This CDR3 spans 14 amino acids. CDR1 is MNHEY, CDR2 SVGEGT, per germline. V lost 5 bases, J lost 3 bases, and 12 bases lay in between. Researchers amplified the TCR beta CDR3 regions from RNA transcripts. First-round RT-PCR of the TCR CDR3 relied on the HTBI primer set. TCRdb reprocessed the multiplex PCR reads with MiXCR, giving one entry per CDR3 protein. The table shows about 130,000 distinct CDR3 sequences, with approximately 20% occurring only once. Based on clinical symptoms, serum thyroxine and TRAb, thyroid ultrasound and orbital computed tomography, diagnoses were reached. Blood sampling occurred at first hyperthyroidism diagnosis, ahead of any ophthalmopathy symptoms.

The sequence was collected from a woman between 50 and 59 years old with Graves' hyperthyroidism that later progressed to Graves' ophthalmopathy. This rearrangement joins TRBV6-2 or TRBV6-3 to TRBJ2-3; D unclear. Sequenced material: blood. The CDR3 spells CASSPSLSTDTQYF. The CDR3 DNA reads as TGTGCCAGCAGTCCCTCCCTTTCGACAGATACGCAGTATTTT.